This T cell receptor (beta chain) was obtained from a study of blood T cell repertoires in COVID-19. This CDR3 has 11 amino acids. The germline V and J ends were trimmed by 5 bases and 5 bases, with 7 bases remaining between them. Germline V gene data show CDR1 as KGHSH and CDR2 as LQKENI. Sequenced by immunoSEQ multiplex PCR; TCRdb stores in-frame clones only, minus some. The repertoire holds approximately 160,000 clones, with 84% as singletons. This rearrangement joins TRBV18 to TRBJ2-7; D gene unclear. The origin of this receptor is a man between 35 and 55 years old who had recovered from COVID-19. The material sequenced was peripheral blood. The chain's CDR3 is CASSNNNEQYF. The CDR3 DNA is TGTGCCAGCTCAAACAACAACGAGCAGTACTTC.